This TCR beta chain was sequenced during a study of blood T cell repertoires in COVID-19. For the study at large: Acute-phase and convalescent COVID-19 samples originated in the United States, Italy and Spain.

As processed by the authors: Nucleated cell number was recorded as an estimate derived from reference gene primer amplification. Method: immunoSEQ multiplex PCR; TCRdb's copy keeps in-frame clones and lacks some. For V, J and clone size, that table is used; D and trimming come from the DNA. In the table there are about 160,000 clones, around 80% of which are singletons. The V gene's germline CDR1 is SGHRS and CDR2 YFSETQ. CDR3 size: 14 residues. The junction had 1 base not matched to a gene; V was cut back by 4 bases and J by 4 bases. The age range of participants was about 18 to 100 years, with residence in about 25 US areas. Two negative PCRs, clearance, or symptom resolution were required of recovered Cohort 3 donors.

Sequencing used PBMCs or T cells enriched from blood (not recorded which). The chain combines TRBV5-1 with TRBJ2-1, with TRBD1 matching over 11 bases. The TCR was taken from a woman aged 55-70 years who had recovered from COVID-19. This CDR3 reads CASSRDRGYNEQFF. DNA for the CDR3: TGCGCCAGCAGCCGGGACAGGGGGTACAATGAGCAGTTCTTC.